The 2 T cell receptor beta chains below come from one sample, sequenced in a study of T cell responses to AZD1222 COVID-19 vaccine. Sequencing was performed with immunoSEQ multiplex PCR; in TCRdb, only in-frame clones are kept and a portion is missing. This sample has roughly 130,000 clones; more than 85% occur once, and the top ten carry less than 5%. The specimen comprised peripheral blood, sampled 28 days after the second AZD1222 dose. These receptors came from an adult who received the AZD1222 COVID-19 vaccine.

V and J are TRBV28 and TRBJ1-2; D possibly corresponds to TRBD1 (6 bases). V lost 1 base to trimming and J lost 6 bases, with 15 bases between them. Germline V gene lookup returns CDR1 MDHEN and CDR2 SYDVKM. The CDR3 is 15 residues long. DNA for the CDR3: TGTGCCAGCAGTTTATCCGCCCAGGGGTGGGATGGCTACACCTTC. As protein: CASSLSAQGWDGYTF.

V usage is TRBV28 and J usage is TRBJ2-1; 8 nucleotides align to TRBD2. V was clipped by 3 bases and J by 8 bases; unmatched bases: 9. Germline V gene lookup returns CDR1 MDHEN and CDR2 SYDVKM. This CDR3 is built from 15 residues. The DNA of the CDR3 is TGTGCCAGCAGTTTTCACGGGAGGGTAGTCGATGAGCAGTTCTTC. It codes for CASSFHGRVVDEQFF. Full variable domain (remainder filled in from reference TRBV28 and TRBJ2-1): DVKVTQSSRYLVKRTGEKVFLECVQDMDHENMFWYRQDPGLGLRLIYFSYDVKMKEKGDIPEGYSVSREKKERFSLILESASTNQTSMYLCASSFHGRVVDEQFFGPGTRLTVL.